This is a list of T cell receptor beta chains from one sample in a study of memory CD4+ T cells and cytomegalovirus serostatus. TCRdb keeps only in-frame clones here, not all; method: immunoSEQ multiplex PCR. Altogether some 87,000 clones are present, 80% being singletons, with the ten largest covering around 3.6%. Material for sequencing was memory CD4+ T cells from blood. These receptors all come from an adult in good health and CMV-seropositive. Both conserved end residues are part of each CDR3. D genes are given only for firm matches. Clone sizes are given selectively: once, few, many, or a class where the clone is expanded.

clone_size: NA; d_call: NA; j_call: TRBJ1-2; v_call: TRBV28; cdr3_aa: CASSFLPLRNYGYTF; cdr3_nt: TGTGCCAGCAGTTTTCTTCCTCTCCGGAACTATGGCTACACCTTC
clone_size: NA; d_call: NA; j_call: TRBJ1-1; v_call: TRBV6-5; cdr3_aa: CASSAQGATAEAFF; cdr3_nt: TGTGCCAGCAGTGCACAGGGCGCTACCGCTGAAGCTTTCTTT
clone_size: NA; d_call: NA; j_call: TRBJ2-5; v_call: TRBV27; cdr3_aa: CASSLYVQETQYF; cdr3_nt: TGTGCCAGCAGTTTATACGTCCAAGAGACCCAGTACTTC
clone_size: NA; d_call: NA; j_call: TRBJ2-1; v_call: TRBV7-3; cdr3_aa: CASSFAGRGSGEQFF; cdr3_nt: TGTGCCAGCAGCTTCGCTGGCAGGGGTTCTGGTGAGCAGTTCTTC
clone_size: few; d_call: NA; j_call: TRBJ1-2; v_call: TRBV6-5; cdr3_aa: CASSTLWTANYGYTF; cdr3_nt: TGTGCCAGCAGTACCCTCTGGACAGCTAACTATGGCTACACCTTC
clone_size: NA; d_call: TRBD2; j_call: TRBJ2-1; v_call: TRBV5-6; cdr3_aa: CASSLGTGLAGVSNEQFF; cdr3_nt: TGTGCCAGCAGCTTGGGAACGGGACTAGCGGGAGTCAGCAATGAGCAGTTCTTC
clone_size: NA; d_call: NA; j_call: TRBJ2-1; v_call: TRBV27; cdr3_aa: CASSLGLMLANPQFF; cdr3_nt: TGTGCCAGCAGTTTAGGCTTGATGTTAGCAAATCCCCAGTTCTTC
clone_size: NA; d_call: TRBD2; j_call: TRBJ2-3; v_call: TRBV5-1; cdr3_aa: CASSGAGLTDTQYF; cdr3_nt: TGCGCCAGCAGTGGAGCGGGGCTCACAGATACGCAGTATTTT
clone_size: NA; d_call: NA; j_call: TRBJ2-3; v_call: TRBV10-1; cdr3_aa: CASSATNGDTQYF; cdr3_nt: TGCGCCAGCAGTGCGACTAACGGAGATACGCAGTATTTT
clone_size: NA; d_call: NA; j_call: TRBJ1-6; v_call: TRBV2; cdr3_aa: CASSWWTAYNSPLHF; cdr3_nt: TGTGCCAGCAGCTGGTGGACAGCGTATAATTCACCCCTCCACTTT
clone_size: NA; d_call: TRBD2; j_call: TRBJ2-5; v_call: TRBV6-6; cdr3_aa: CASSSGETQYF; cdr3_nt: TGTGCCAGCTCTAGCGGGGAGACCCAGTACTTC
clone_size: NA; d_call: NA; j_call: TRBJ2-7; v_call: TRBV9; cdr3_aa: CASSVVDREQYF; cdr3_nt: TGTGCCAGCAGCGTAGTGGATCGCGAGCAGTACTTC
clone_size: NA; d_call: NA; j_call: TRBJ2-7; v_call: TRBV7-8; cdr3_aa: CASSLGTGRTYEQYF; cdr3_nt: TGTGCCAGCAGCTTGGGGACGGGACGGACCTACGAGCAGTACTTC
clone_size: NA; d_call: NA; j_call: TRBJ1-1; v_call: TRBV5-4; cdr3_aa: CASSSARGQGWTEAFF; cdr3_nt: TGTGCCAGCAGCTCCGCTCGGGGGCAGGGGTGGACTGAAGCTTTCTTT
clone_size: NA; d_call: NA; j_call: TRBJ2-7; v_call: TRBV5-5; cdr3_aa: CASSFLALPYEQYF; cdr3_nt: TGTGCCAGCAGCTTTCTGGCGCTTCCCTACGAGCAGTACTTC
clone_size: NA; d_call: NA; j_call: TRBJ2-7; v_call: TRBV10-3; cdr3_aa: CAISAGQFEQYF; cdr3_nt: TGTGCCATCAGTGCTGGACAGTTCGAGCAGTACTTC
clone_size: NA; d_call: TRBD1; j_call: TRBJ1-2; v_call: TRBV5-1; cdr3_aa: CASSSNPGQGVDGYTF; cdr3_nt: TGCGCCAGCAGCTCTAACCCGGGACAGGGGGTCGATGGCTACACCTTC
clone_size: once; d_call: TRBD2; j_call: TRBJ2-7; v_call: TRBV5-1; cdr3_aa: CASSMGLAPRTYEQYF; cdr3_nt: TGCGCCAGCAGCATGGGACTAGCGCCCCGGACCTACGAGCAGTACTTC
clone_size: few; d_call: NA; j_call: TRBJ2-7; v_call: TRBV5-5; cdr3_aa: CASSLAAGTYEQYF; cdr3_nt: TGTGCCAGCAGCTTGGCCGCGGGGACCTACGAGCAGTACTTC
clone_size: NA; d_call: NA; j_call: TRBJ2-7; v_call: TRBV5-1; cdr3_aa: CASRFGKTSSYEQYF; cdr3_nt: TGCGCCAGCAGGTTTGGAAAAACAAGCTCCTACGAGCAGTACTTC
clone_size: NA; d_call: NA; j_call: TRBJ2-7; v_call: TRBV6-5; cdr3_aa: CASSYDTGLEQYF; cdr3_nt: TGTGCCAGCAGTTACGATACAGGACTCGAGCAGTACTTC
clone_size: NA; d_call: NA; j_call: TRBJ2-3; v_call: TRBV9; cdr3_aa: CASSVAGRAEGTQYF; cdr3_nt: TGTGCCAGCAGCGTAGCCGGACGGGCGGAGGGTACGCAGTATTTT
clone_size: NA; d_call: TRBD2; j_call: TRBJ2-5; v_call: TRBV6-1; cdr3_aa: CASSRFGGQETQYF; cdr3_nt: TGTGCCAGCAGTAGATTCGGGGGGCAAGAGACCCAGTACTTC
clone_size: NA; d_call: NA; j_call: TRBJ1-4; v_call: TRBV18; cdr3_aa: CASSPTRGVNEKLFF; cdr3_nt: TGTGCCAGCTCACCAACCCGGGGCGTAAATGAAAAACTGTTTTTT
clone_size: NA; d_call: NA; j_call: TRBJ2-7; v_call: TRBV29-1; cdr3_aa: CSASWGPRGEQYF; cdr3_nt: TGCAGCGCCTCGTGGGGCCCAAGGGGCGAGCAGTACTTC
clone_size: NA; d_call: TRBD1; j_call: TRBJ2-3; v_call: TRBV5-4; cdr3_aa: CASSSPGTGRDTQYF; cdr3_nt: TGTGCCAGCAGCTCCCCGGGGACAGGGAGAGATACGCAGTATTTT
clone_size: NA; d_call: NA; j_call: TRBJ2-5; v_call: TRBV5-1; cdr3_aa: CASSLEGQETQYF; cdr3_nt: TGCGCCAGCAGCTTGGAAGGGCAAGAGACCCAGTACTTC
clone_size: NA; d_call: TRBD2; j_call: TRBJ2-3; v_call: TRBV7-3; cdr3_aa: CASSLKRGGRATDTQYF; cdr3_nt: TGTGCCAGCAGCTTAAAAAGAGGCGGGAGGGCCACAGATACGCAGTATTTT
clone_size: NA; d_call: TRBD2; j_call: TRBJ2-3; v_call: TRBV5-1; cdr3_aa: CASSSGLHTDTQYF; cdr3_nt: TGCGCCAGCAGCTCGGGACTACATACAGATACGCAGTATTTT
clone_size: NA; d_call: NA; j_call: TRBJ2-1; v_call: TRBV28; cdr3_aa: CASSLGTWNEQFF; cdr3_nt: TGTGCCAGCAGTTTAGGGACCTGGAATGAGCAGTTCTTC
clone_size: NA; d_call: TRBD2; j_call: TRBJ2-1; v_call: TRBV19; cdr3_aa: CASSKLAGAVNEQFF; cdr3_nt: TGTGCCAGTAGTAAACTAGCGGGAGCCGTTAATGAGCAGTTCTTC
clone_size: NA; d_call: NA; j_call: TRBJ2-7; v_call: TRBV2; cdr3_aa: CASSEDWAGPSYEQYF; cdr3_nt: TGTGCCAGCAGTGAAGACTGGGCAGGGCCGTCCTACGAGCAGTACTTC
clone_size: NA; d_call: TRBD2; j_call: TRBJ2-1; v_call: TRBV5-1; cdr3_aa: CASSAGTKGPPEQFF; cdr3_nt: TGCGCCAGCAGCGCCGGGACTAAAGGCCCCCCTGAGCAGTTCTTC
clone_size: NA; d_call: NA; j_call: TRBJ2-7; v_call: TRBV7-8; cdr3_aa: CASSPSGGIVKQYF; cdr3_nt: TGTGCCAGCAGCCCATCTGGGGGGATAGTCAAGCAGTACTTC
clone_size: few; d_call: NA; j_call: TRBJ2-3; v_call: TRBV10-3; cdr3_aa: CATQARSVLTDTQYF; cdr3_nt: TGTGCCACCCAGGCGAGGAGTGTCCTCACAGATACGCAGTATTTT
clone_size: NA; d_call: NA; j_call: TRBJ2-1; v_call: TRBV7-3; cdr3_aa: CASSLTSYNEQFF; cdr3_nt: TGTGCCAGCAGCCTAACCAGTTACAATGAGCAGTTCTTC
clone_size: once; d_call: TRBD1; j_call: TRBJ1-5; v_call: TRBV19; cdr3_aa: CASRWDSLSNQPQHF; cdr3_nt: TGTGCCAGTAGATGGGACAGTTTGAGCAATCAGCCCCAGCATTTT
clone_size: NA; d_call: NA; j_call: TRBJ2-1; v_call: TRBV7-2; cdr3_aa: CASTFGGGDFYNEQFF; cdr3_nt: TGTGCCAGCACCTTCGGCGGAGGGGATTTTTACAATGAGCAGTTCTTC
clone_size: NA; d_call: NA; j_call: TRBJ2-4; v_call: TRBV7-9; cdr3_aa: CASSLGGGPGNIQYF; cdr3_nt: TGTGCCAGCAGCTTAGGTGGCGGCCCGGGAAACATTCAGTACTTC
clone_size: NA; d_call: TRBD2; j_call: TRBJ2-3; v_call: TRBV18; cdr3_aa: CASSPNWSGGTDTQYF; cdr3_nt: TGTGCCAGCTCACCCAATTGGTCGGGAGGGACAGATACGCAGTATTTT
clone_size: NA; d_call: NA; j_call: TRBJ2-7; v_call: TRBV7-3; cdr3_aa: CASSLTTGAYEQYF; cdr3_nt: TGTGCCAGCAGCTTAACTACGGGAGCCTACGAGCAGTACTTC
clone_size: NA; d_call: NA; j_call: TRBJ1-1; v_call: TRBV5-4; cdr3_aa: CASSFGHRMNTEAFF; cdr3_nt: TGTGCCAGCAGCTTTGGACACCGCATGAACACTGAAGCTTTCTTT
clone_size: NA; d_call: NA; j_call: TRBJ1-4; v_call: TRBV5-5; cdr3_aa: CASSLVQGGYEKLFF; cdr3_nt: TGTGCCAGCAGCTTGGTCCAGGGAGGGTATGAAAAACTGTTTTTT
clone_size: few; d_call: NA; j_call: TRBJ2-7; v_call: TRBV5-4; cdr3_aa: CASSPLTGYKDYEQYF; cdr3_nt: TGTGCCAGCAGCCCGTTAACAGGGTATAAGGACTACGAGCAGTACTTC
clone_size: NA; d_call: TRBD1; j_call: TRBJ2-5; v_call: TRBV5-5; cdr3_aa: CASSRQGAVETQYF; cdr3_nt: TGTGCCAGCAGCCGACAGGGGGCGGTAGAGACCCAGTACTTC
clone_size: once; d_call: NA; j_call: TRBJ2-7; v_call: TRBV4-2; cdr3_aa: CASSRPGTPAEQYF; cdr3_nt: TGTGCCAGCAGCCGGCCCGGGACCCCCGCCGAGCAGTACTTC